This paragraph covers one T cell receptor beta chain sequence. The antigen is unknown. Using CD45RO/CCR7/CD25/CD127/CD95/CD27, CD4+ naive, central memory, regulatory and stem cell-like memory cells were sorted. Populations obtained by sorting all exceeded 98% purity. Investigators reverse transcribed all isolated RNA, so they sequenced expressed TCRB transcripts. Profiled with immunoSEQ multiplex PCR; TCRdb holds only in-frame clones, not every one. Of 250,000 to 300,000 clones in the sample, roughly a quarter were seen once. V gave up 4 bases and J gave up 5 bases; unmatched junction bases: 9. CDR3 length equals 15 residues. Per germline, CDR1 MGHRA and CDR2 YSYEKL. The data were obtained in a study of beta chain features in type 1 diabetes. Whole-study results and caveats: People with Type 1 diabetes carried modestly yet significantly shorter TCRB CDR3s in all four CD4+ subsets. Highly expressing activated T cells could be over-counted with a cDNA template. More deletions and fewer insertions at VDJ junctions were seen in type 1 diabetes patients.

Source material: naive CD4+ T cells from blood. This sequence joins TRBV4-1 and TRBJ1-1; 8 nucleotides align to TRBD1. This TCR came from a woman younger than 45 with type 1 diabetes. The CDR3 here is CASSPLGQVSTEAFF. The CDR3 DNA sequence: TGCGCCAGCAGCCCCTTGGGACAGGTATCTACTGAAGCTTTCTTT.